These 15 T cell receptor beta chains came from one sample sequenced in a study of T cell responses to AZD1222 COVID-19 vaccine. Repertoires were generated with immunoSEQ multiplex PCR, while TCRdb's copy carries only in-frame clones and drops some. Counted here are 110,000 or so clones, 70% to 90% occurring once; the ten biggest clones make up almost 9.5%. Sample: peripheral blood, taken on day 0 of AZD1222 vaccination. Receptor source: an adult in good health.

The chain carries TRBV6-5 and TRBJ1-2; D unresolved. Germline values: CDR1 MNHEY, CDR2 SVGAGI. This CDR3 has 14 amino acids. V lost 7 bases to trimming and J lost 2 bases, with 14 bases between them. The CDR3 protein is CASKAGGINYGYTF. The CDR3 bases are TGTGCCAGCAAAGCGGGCGGGATCAACTATGGCTACACCTTC.

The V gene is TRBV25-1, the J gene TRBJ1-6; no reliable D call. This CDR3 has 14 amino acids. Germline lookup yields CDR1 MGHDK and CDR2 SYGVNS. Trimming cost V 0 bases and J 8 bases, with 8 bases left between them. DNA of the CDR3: TGTGCCAGCAGTGAATATAAGGGTGATTCACCCCTCCACTTT. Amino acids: CASSEYKGDSPLHF.

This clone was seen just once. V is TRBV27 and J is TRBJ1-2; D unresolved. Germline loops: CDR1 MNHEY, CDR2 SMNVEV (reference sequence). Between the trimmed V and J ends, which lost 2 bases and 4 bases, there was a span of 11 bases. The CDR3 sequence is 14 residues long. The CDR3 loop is CASSLRAQAYGYTF. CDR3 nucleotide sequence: TGTGCCAGCAGTTTAAGGGCGCAGGCCTATGGCTACACCTTC.

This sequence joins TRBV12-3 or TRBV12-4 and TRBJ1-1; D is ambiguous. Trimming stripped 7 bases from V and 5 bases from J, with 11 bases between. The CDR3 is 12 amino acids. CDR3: CASIQDRTEAFF. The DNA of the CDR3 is TGTGCCAGCATCCAAGATAGGACTGAAGCTTTCTTT.

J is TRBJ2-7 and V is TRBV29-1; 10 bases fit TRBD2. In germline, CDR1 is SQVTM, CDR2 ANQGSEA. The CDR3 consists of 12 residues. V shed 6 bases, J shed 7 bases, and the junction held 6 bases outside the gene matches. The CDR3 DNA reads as TGCAGCGTCCCTAGCGGGAGTGGGGAGCAGTACTTC. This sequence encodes CSVPSGSGEQYF.

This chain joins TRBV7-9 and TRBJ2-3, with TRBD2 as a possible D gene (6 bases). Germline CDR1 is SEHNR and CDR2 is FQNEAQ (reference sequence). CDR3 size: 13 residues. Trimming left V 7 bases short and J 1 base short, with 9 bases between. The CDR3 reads CASTTGGTDTQYF. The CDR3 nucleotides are TGTGCCAGCACCACGGGGGGCACAGATACGCAGTATTTT.

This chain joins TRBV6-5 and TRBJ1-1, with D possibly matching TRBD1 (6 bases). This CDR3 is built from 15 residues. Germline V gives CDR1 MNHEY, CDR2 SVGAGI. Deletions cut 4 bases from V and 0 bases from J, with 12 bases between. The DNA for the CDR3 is TGTGCCAGCAGTTGGGACCAGGGGCTGAACACTGAAGCTTTCTTT. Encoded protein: CASSWDQGLNTEAFF.

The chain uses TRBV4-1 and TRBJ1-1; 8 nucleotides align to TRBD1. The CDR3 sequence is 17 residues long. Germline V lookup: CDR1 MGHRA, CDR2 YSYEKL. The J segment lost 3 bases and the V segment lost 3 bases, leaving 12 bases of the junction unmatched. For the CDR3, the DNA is TGCGCCAGCAGCCACAAAACAGGGGGACGGCTCGACACTGAAGCTTTCTTT. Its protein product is CASSHKTGGRLDTEAFF.

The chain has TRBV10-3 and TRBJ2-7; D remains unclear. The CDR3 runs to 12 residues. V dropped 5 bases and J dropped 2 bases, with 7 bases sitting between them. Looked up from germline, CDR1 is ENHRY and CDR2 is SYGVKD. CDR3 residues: CAISRETYEQYF. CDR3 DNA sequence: TGTGCCATCAGTCGAGAAACCTACGAGCAGTACTTC.

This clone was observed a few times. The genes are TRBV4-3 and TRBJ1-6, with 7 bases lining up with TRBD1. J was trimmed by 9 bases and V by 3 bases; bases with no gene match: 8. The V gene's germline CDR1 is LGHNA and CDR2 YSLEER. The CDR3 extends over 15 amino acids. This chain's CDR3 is CASSQETGSSSPLHF. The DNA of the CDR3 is TGCGCCAGCAGCCAGGAGACAGGGTCGAGTTCACCCCTCCACTTT.

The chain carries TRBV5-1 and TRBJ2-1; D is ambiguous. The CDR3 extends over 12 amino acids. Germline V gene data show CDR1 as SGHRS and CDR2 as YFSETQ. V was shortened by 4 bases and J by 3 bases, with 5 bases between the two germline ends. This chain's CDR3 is CASSTNYNEQFF. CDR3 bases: TGCGCCAGCAGCACAAACTACAATGAGCAGTTCTTC.

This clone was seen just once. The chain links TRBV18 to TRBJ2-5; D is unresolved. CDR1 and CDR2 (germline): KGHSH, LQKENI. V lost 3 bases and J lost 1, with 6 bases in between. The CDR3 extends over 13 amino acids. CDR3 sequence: CASSPGPQETQYF. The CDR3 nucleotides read TGTGCCAGCTCACCCGGACCCCAAGAGACCCAGTACTTC. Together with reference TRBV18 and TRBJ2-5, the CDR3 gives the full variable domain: NAGVMQNPRHLVRRRGQEARLRCSPMKGHSHVYWYRQLPEEGLKFMVYLQKENIIDESGMPKERFSAEFPKEGPSILRIQQVVRGDSAAYFCASSPGPQETQYFGPGTRLLVL.

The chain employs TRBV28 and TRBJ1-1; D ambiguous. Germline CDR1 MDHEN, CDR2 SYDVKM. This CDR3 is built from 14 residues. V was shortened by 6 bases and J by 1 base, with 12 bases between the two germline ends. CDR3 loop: CASRGTVPNTEAFF. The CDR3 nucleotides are TGTGCCAGCAGGGGAACAGTCCCGAACACTGAAGCTTTCTTT.

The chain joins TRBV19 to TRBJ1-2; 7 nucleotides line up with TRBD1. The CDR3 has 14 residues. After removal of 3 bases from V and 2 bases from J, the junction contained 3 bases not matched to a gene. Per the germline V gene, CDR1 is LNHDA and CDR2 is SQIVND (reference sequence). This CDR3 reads CASSIGRGNYGYTF. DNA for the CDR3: TGTGCCAGTAGTATCGGCAGGGGGAACTATGGCTACACCTTC. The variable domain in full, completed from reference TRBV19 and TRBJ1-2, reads DGGITQSPKYLFRKEGQNVTLSCEQNLNHDAMYWYRQDPGQGLRLIYYSQIVNDFQKGDIAEGYSVSREKKESFPLTVTSAQKNPTAFYLCASSIGRGNYGYTFGSGTRLTVV.

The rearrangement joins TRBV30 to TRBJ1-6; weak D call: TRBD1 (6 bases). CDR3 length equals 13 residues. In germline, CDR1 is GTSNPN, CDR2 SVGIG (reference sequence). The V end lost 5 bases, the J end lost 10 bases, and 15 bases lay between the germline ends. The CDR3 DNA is TGTGCCTGGGCTACAGGGAAGGAATCACCCCTCCACTTT. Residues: CAWATGKESPLHF.